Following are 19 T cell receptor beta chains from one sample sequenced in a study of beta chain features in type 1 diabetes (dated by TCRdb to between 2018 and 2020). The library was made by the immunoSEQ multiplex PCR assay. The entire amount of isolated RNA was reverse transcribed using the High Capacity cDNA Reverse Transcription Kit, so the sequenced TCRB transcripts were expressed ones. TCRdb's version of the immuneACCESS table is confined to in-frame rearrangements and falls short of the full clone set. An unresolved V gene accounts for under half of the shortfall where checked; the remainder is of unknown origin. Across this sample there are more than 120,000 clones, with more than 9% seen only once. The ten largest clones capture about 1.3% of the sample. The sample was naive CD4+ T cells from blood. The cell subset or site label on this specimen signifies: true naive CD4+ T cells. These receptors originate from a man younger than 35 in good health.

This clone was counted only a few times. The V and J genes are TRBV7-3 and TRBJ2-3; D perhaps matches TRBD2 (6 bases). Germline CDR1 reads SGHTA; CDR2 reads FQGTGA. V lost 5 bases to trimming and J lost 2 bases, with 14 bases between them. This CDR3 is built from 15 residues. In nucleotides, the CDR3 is TGTGCCAGCAGCCAATTGCGGGGCCCCACAGATACGCAGTATTTT. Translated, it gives CASSQLRGPTDTQYF.

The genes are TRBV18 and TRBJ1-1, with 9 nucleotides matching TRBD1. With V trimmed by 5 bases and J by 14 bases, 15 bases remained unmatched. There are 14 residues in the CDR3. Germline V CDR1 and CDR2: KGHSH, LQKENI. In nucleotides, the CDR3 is TGTGCCAGCTCAACCGCCGGGACAGGGCCTTTCTTGTTCTTT. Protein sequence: CASSTAGTGPFLFF.

The CDR3 region has the DNA TGTGCCAGCCTGAGGGGACGGGACAGGGGCCACGAGCAGTACTTC. Translated, it gives CASLRGRDRGHEQYF. V and J are TRBV28 and TRBJ2-7; 10 bases agree with TRBD1. Germline CDR1 MDHEN, CDR2 SYDVKM. CDR3 length: 15 residues. J gave up 5 bases and V 8 bases, and 12 bases lay outside the gene matches.

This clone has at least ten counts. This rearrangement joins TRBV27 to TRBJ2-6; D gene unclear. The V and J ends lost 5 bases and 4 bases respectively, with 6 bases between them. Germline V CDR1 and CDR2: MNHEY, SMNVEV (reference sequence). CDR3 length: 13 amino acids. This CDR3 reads CASSTRGANVLTF. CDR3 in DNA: TGTGCCAGCAGTACCCGGGGGGCCAACGTCCTGACTTTC.

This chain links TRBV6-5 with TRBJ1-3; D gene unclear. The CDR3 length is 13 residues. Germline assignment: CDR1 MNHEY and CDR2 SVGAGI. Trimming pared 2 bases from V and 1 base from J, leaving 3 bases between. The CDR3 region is CASSYQSGNTIYF. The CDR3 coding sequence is TGTGCCAGCAGTTACCAGTCTGGAAACACCATATATTTT.

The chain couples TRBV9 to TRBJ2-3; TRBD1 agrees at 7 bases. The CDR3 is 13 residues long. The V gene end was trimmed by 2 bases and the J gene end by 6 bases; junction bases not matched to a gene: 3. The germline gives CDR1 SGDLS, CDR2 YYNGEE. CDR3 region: CASSVGQADTQYF. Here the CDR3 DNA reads TGTGCCAGCAGCGTCGGACAGGCCGATACGCAGTATTTT.

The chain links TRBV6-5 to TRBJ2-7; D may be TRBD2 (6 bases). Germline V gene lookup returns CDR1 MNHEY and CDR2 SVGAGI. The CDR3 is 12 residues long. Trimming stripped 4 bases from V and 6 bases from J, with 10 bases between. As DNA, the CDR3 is TGTGCCAGCAGTTTAACGGGAGTCGAGCAGTACTTC. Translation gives CASSLTGVEQYF.

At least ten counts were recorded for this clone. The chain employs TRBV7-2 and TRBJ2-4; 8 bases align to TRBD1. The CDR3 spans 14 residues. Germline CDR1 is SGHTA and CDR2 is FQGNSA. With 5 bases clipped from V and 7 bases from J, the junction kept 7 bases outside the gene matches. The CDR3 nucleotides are TGTGCCAGCAGCAGTACAGGGGGAGTCAACATTCAGTACTTC. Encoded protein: CASSSTGGVNIQYF. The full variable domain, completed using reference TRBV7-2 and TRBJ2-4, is GAGVSQSPSNKVTEKGKDVELRCDPISGHTALYWYRQSLGQGLEFLIYFQGNSAPDKSGLPSDRFSAERTGGSVSTLTIQRTQQEDSAVYLCASSSTGGVNIQYFGAGTRLSVL.

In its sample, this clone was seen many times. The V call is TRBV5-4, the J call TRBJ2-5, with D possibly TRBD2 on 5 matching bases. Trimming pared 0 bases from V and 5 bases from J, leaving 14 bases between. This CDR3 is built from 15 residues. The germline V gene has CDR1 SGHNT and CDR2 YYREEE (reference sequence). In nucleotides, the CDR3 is TGTGCCAGCAGCTTGGCCTGGTCTAGCACGGAGACCCAGTACTTC. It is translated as CASSLAWSSTETQYF.

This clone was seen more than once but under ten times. The CDR3 DNA sequence: TGTGCCAGCTCACCACCCGGCAGGATTAATGAAAAACTGTTTTTT. Its translation: CASSPPGRINEKLFF. V is TRBV18 and J is TRBJ1-4; the D is unclear. The germline V and J ends were trimmed by 0 bases and 4 bases, with 9 bases remaining between them. This CDR3 is 15 amino acids long. Germline V gives CDR1 KGHSH, CDR2 LQKENI.

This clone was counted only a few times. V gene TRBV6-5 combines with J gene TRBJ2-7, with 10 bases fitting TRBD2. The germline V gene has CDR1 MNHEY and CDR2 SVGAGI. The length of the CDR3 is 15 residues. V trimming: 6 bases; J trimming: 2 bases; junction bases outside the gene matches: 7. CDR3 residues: CASSASGGTPYEQYF. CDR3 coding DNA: TGTGCCAGCAGCGCTAGCGGGGGTACACCCTACGAGCAGTACTTC.

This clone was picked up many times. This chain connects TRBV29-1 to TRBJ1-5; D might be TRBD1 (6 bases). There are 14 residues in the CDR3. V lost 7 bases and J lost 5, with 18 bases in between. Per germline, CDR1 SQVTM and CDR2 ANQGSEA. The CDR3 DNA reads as TGCAGCGCTTCAGGGGAGAACAGAGATCAGCCCCAGCATTTT. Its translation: CSASGENRDQPQHF.

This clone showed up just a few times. Here the CDR3 reads CASTHGPGPEAFF. The CDR3 DNA is TGTGCCAGCACCCACGGCCCAGGGCCTGAAGCTTTCTTT. This chain uses TRBV5-4 with TRBJ1-1, with a weak D call TRBD1 (5 bases). The CDR3 totals 13 residues. V lost 6 bases and J 6 bases, leaving 15 bases between the germline ends. Per germline, CDR1 SGHNT and CDR2 YYREEE (reference sequence).

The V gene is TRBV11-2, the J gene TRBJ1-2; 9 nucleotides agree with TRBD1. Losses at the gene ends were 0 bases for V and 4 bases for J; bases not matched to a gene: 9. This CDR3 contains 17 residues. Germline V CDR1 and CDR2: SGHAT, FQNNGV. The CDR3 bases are TGTGCCAGCAGCTTAGATCGGTGGACAGGGGATATCTATGGCTACACCTTC. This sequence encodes CASSLDRWTGDIYGYTF.

For the CDR3, the DNA is TGTGCCAGCAGCCAAGGGCAGGCGGGGCAGCCCCAGCATTTT. Protein product: CASSQGQAGQPQHF. The chain employs TRBV4-2 and TRBJ1-5; D ambiguous. The CDR3 totals 14 residues. Germline V gives CDR1 LGHNA, CDR2 YNFKEQ. Trimming cost V 1 base and J 7 bases, with 11 bases left between them.

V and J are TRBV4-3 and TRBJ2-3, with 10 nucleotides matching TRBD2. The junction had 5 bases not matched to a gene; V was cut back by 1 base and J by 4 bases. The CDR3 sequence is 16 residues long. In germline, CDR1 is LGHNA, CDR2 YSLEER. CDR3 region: CASSQVSGGRADTQYF. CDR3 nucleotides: TGCGCCAGCAGCCAAGTTAGCGGGGGGAGGGCAGATACGCAGTATTTT.

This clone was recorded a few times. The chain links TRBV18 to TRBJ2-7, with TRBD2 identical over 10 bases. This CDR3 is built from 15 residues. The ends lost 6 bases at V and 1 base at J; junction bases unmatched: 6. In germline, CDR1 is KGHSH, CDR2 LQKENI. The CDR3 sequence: CASSLSGGESYEQYF. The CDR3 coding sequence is TGTGCCAGCTCTTTAAGCGGGGGGGAATCCTACGAGCAGTACTTC.

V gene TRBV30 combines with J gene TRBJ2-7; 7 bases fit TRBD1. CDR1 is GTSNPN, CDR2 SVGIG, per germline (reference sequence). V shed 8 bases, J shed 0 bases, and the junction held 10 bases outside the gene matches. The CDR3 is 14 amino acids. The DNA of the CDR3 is TGTGCCGGACAAGGACAGGATTACTCCTACGAGCAGTACTTC. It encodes CAGQGQDYSYEQYF.

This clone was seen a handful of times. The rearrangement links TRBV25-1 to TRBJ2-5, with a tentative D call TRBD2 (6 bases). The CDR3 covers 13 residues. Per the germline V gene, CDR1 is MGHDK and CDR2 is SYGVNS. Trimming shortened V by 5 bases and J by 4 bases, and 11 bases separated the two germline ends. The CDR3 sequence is CASSPEGRETQYF. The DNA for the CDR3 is TGTGCCAGCAGTCCGGAGGGTCGAGAGACCCAGTACTTC.